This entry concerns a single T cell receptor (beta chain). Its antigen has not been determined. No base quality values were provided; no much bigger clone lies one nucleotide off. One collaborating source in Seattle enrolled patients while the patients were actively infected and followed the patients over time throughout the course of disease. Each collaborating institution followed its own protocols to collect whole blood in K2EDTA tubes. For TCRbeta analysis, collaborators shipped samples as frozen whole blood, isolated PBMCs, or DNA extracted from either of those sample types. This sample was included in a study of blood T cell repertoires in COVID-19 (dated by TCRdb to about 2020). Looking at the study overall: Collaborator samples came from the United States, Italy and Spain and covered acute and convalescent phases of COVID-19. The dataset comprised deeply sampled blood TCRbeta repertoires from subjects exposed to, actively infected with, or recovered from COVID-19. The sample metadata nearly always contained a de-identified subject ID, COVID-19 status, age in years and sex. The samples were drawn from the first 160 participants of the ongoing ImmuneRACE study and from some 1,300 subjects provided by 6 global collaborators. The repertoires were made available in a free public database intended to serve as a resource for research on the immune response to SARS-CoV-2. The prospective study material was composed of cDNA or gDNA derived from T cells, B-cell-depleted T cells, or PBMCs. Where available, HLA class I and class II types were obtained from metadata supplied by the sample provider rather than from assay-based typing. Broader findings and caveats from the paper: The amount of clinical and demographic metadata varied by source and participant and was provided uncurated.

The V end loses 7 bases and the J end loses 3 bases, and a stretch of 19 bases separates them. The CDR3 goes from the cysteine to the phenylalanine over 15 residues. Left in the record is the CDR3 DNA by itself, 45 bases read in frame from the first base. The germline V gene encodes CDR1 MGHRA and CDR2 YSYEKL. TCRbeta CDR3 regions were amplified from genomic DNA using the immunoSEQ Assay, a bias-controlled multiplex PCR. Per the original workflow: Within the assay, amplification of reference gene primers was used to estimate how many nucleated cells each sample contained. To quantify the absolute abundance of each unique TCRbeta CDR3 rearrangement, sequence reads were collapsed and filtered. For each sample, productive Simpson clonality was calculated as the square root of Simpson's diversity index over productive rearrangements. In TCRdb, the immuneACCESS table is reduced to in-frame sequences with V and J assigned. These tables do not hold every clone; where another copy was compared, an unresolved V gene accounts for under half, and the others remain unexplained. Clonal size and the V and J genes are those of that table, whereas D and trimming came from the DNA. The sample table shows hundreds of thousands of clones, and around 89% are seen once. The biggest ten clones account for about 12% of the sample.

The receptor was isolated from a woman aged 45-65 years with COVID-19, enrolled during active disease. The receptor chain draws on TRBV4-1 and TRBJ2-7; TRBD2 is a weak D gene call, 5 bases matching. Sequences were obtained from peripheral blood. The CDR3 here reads CASTYSDYQNYEQYF. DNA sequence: TGCGCCAGCACCTACTCAGACTACCAAAACTACGAGCAGTACTTC.